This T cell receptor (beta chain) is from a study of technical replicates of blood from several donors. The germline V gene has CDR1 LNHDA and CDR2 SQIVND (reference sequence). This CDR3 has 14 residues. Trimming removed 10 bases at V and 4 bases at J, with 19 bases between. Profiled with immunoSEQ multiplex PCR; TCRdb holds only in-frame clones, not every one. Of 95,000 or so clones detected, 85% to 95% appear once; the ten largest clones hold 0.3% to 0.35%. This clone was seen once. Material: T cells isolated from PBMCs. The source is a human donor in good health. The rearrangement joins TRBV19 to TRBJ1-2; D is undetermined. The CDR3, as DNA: TGTGCCACCCTACCGGGATCTCCTTTCTATGGCTACACCTTC. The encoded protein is CATLPGSPFYGYTF.